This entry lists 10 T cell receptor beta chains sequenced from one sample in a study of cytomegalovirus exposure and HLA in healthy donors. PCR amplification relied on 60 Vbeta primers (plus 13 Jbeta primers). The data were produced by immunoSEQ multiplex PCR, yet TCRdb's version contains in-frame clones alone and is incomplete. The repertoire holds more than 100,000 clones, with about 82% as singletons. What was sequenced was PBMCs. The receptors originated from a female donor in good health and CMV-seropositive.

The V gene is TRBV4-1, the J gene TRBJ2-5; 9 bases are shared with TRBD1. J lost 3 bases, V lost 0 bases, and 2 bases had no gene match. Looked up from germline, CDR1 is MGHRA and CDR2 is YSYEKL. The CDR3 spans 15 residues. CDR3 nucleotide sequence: TGCGCCAGCAGCCAAGATTGGGACAGGGAAGAGACCCAGTACTTC. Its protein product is CASSQDWDREETQYF.

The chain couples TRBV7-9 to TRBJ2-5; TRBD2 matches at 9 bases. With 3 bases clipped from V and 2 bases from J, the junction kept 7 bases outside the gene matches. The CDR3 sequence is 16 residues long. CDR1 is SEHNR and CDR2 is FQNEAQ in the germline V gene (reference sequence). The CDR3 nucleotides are TGTGCCAGCAGCTTGGGTAGCGGGAGCGCTCAAGAGACCCAGTACTTC. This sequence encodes CASSLGSGSAQETQYF.

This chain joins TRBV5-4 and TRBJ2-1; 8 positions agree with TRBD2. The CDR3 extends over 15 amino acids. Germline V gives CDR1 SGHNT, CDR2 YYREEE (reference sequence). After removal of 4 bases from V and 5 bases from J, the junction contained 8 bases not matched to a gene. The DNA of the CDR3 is TGTGCCAGCAGCAGAGTAGCGGGACCAAACAATGAGCAGTTCTTC. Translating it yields CASSRVAGPNNEQFF.

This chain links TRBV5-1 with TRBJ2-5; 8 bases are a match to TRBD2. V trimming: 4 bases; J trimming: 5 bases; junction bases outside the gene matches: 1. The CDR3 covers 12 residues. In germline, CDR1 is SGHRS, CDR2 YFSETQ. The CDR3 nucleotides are TGCGCCAGCAGCCCGGGAGGGGAGACCCAGTACTTC. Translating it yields CASSPGGETQYF.

For the CDR3, the DNA is TGTGCCAGCAGTCAGCGTATGAATACCCAGGGGAAAGGGCAGTACTTC. Protein product: CASSQRMNTQGKGQYF. The chain combines TRBV28 with TRBJ2-7; tentative D call: TRBD1 (6 bases). The V end lost 5 bases, the J end lost 9 bases, and 26 bases lay between the germline ends. CDR3 length: 16 residues. The germline CDR1 and CDR2 sequences are MDHEN and SYDVKM.

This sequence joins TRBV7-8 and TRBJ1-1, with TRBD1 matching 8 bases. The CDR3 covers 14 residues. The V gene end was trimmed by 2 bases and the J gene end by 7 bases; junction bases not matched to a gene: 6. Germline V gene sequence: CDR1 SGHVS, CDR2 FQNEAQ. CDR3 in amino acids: CASSLLGTGGEAFF. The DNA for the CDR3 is TGTGCCAGCAGCTTATTGGGAACAGGGGGTGAAGCTTTCTTT.

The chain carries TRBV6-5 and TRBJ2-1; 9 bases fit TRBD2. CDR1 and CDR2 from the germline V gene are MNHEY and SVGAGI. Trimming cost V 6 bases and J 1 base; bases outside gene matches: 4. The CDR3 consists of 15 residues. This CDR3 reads CASRNSGGSYNEQFF. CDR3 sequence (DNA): TGTGCCAGCAGGAATAGCGGGGGTTCCTACAATGAGCAGTTCTTC.

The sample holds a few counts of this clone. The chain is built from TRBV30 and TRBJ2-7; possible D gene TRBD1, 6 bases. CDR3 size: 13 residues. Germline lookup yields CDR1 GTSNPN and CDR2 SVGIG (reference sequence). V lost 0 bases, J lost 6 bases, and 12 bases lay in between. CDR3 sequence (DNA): TGTGCCTGGAGTGTCGGACAGCTGGGCGAGCAGTACTTC. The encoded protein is CAWSVGQLGEQYF.

The CDR3 loop is CASRQGRANQPQHF. CDR3 coding DNA: TGCGCCAGCAGGCAGGGGCGAGCCAATCAGCCCCAGCATTTT. V is TRBV10-2 and J is TRBJ1-5; D might be TRBD1 (6 bases). This CDR3 spans 14 amino acids. In germline, CDR1 is WSHSY, CDR2 SAAADI. The ends were cut back, 6 bases at V and 3 bases at J, with 12 bases in the middle.

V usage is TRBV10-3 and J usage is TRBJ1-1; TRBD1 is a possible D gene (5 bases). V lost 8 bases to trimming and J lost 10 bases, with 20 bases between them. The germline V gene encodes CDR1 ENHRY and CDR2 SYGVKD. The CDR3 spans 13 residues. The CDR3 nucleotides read TGTGCCATCTTGGGGACTCAGGGTGGGCCAGCTTTCTTT. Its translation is CAILGTQGGPAFF.